This T cell receptor beta chain appears in the sequencing data of a study of OX40 agonist ivuxolimab in advanced cancers. About the study as a whole: Ivuxolimab, which targeted the costimulatory receptor OX40 (CD134), was an agonistic, fully human IgG2 monoclonal antibody. Intravenous ivuxolimab was administered to patients every 2 weeks at six dose levels: 0.01, 0.1, 0.3, 1.5, 3 and 10 mg/kg. Of the approximately 54 dose-escalation patients, hepatocellular carcinoma was present in 19, melanoma in around 15, renal cell carcinoma in 9 and head and neck cancer in 9. In the dose-escalation cohort, around four fifths of patients were male, and the mean age was 60 years with a range of roughly 20 to 79. Prior anti-PD-1, anti-PD-L1 or anti-CTLA-4 therapy was permitted, and 40% to 50% of dose-escalation patients had received checkpoint inhibitors. Partial responses occurred in three dose-escalation patients, of whom one had hepatocellular carcinoma and two had cutaneous melanoma. The point of sequencing TCRbeta in the periphery was to test whether ivuxolimab changed TCR sequence diversity and drove clonal T-cell expansion. The paper describes the monotherapy dose-escalation part (N of about 47 patients) of the phase I trial of ivuxolimab. Overall study results and their limits: Low levels of normalized T-cell clonal expansion were also seen in some patients who did not respond. The antigen specificity of the peripheral T cells that underwent clonal expansion was not determined. On average, CD8+ T cells showed more expanded clones than CD4+ T cells after ivuxolimab. In partial responders in the 0.1-3.0 mg/kg groups, normalized peripheral clonal expansion was found to be among the lowest, especially among CD8+ T cells. Clonal expansion of both CD4+ and CD8+ blood T cells was observed from baseline to week 6 at doses 0.1 to 3.0 mg/kg.

The trial excluded patients who had a history of autoimmune disease or who were on systemic immunosuppression. Peripheral blood for TCR sequencing was drawn from every dose cohort at baseline, at cycle 4 day 1 and at cycle 7 day 1. The samples were drawn from a first-in-human, open-label, multicenter phase I dose-escalation trial of ivuxolimab. Adults with locally advanced or metastatic head and neck squamous cell, hepatocellular, melanoma or renal cell carcinoma were enrolled in the trial. Before TCR sequencing, CD4+ and CD8+ T cells were separately sorted from peripheral blood. The CDR3 measures 13 amino acids from cysteine to phenylalanine. Solely the CDR3 DNA is kept, with 39 bases framed from the first base. Genomic DNA was isolated from the sorted cells so that the TCRbeta CDR3 region could be sequenced. The immunoSEQ Assay was used to sequence the TCRbeta CDR3 regions. TCRdb provides this immuneACCESS table in a form limited to in-frame rearrangements. Some clones are lacking; in checked studies, under half of them reflect an unresolved V gene, and why the rest are absent is not known. The sample table shows about 69,000 clones, and about 80% are seen once. Together, the top ten hold about 2.1% of the sample.

Concerning this clone itself: Its antigen has not been determined. No much larger clone is present one base from it, and per-base qualities are unavailable.

The source material was CD4+ or CD8+ T cells sorted from blood, sampled in a trial of the OX40 agonist ivuxolimab. The chain was built from TRBV1 and TRBJ2-7; the table's D call, TRBD2, was not checked against the DNA. TRBV1 is described as a pseudogene. The sequence was collected from an adult with an advanced solid tumor such as melanoma, head and neck, liver or kidney cancer. The CDR3 protein: CTGYPRSSYEQYF. Read as DNA, the sequence is TGCACCGGCTATCCGCGGAGCTCCTACGAGCAGTACTTC.